These 13 T cell receptor beta chains were all obtained from the same sample, sequenced in a study of T-cell memory formation after mild COVID-19. TCRdb called the 5' RACE reads again in MiXCR, with one record for every CDR3 protein. The sample carries over 130,000 distinct CDR3 sequences, 11% to 15% recorded once. Material for sequencing was PBMCs or a T cell subset sorted from them (not recorded which). The receptors stem from an adult woman who had mild COVID-19 (a few samples of this study predate the infection). Cell type and time point are not known.

This chain's CDR3 is CASSVDLRGGYEQYF. The CDR3 DNA reads TGCGCCAGCAGCGTCGACCTCAGGGGTGGCTACGAGCAGTACTTC. The chain uses TRBV4-1 and TRBJ2-7, with D possibly being TRBD1 (6 bases). Germline lookup yields CDR1 MGHRA and CDR2 YSYEKL. V was clipped by 5 bases and J by 3 bases, with 17 bases between them. This CDR3 contains 15 residues.

This clonotype was picked up a small number of times. The chain carries TRBV7-2 and TRBJ1-1; D is unclear. Germline V CDR1 and CDR2: SGHTA, FQGNSA. This CDR3 is built from 15 residues. Trimming left V 2 bases short and J 0 bases short, with 10 bases between. CDR3 protein: CASSLIPQMNTEAFF. The CDR3 coding sequence is TGTGCCAGCAGCTTAATTCCACAGATGAACACTGAAGCTTTCTTT.

In its sample, this clonotype was seen a few times. The V gene is TRBV7-9, the J gene TRBJ2-7, with D hard to call. With 5 bases removed from V and 0 bases from J, the gap between germline ends came to 14 bases. Germline lookup yields CDR1 SEHNR and CDR2 FQNEAQ (reference sequence). The CDR3 has 15 amino acids. As DNA, the CDR3 is TGTGCCAGCAGCGTCGACACCGAAAGCTCCTACGAGCAGTACTTC. This sequence encodes CASSVDTESSYEQYF.

CDR3 in amino acids: CASSVGSVWTNEQFF. In nucleotides, the CDR3 is TGTGCCAGCAGCGTTGGGAGCGTTTGGACAAATGAGCAGTTCTTC. The V and J genes are TRBV12-3 or TRBV12-4 and TRBJ2-1; D could derive from TRBD1 or TRBD2 (5 bases each). The CDR3 is made up of 15 amino acids. Deletions cut 6 bases from V and 7 bases from J, with 19 bases between.

This clonotype showed up many times. The rearrangement joins TRBV12-3 or TRBV12-4 to TRBJ2-3, with 8 positions matching TRBD2. Germline trimming cut 8 bases from V and 2 bases from J; bases unmatched to any gene: 12. The CDR3 has 16 residues. CDR3 residues: CASAPREEVHTDTQYF. The DNA for the CDR3 is TGTGCCAGCGCCCCGCGGGAGGAAGTCCACACAGATACGCAGTATTTT.

This clonotype was recorded a few times. The CDR3 is CASSERPGSVGELFF. The CDR3 DNA sequence: TGTGCCAGCAGTGAACGACCAGGTTCTGTCGGGGAGCTGTTTTTT. The chain has TRBV6-1 and TRBJ2-2; D remains ambiguous. Trimming took off 2 bases at V and 7 bases at J, with 14 bases between the two ends. The CDR3 covers 15 residues. The germline V gene encodes CDR1 MNHNS and CDR2 SASEGT.

A few counts support this clonotype. This chain connects TRBV12-3 or TRBV12-4 to TRBJ2-2; the D gene could be TRBD1 or TRBD2 (6 bases each). CDR3 length: 15 amino acids. V shed 1 base and J shed 5 bases, with 11 bases lying between them. CDR3 sequence reads: CASSLVRGRTGELFF. CDR3 DNA: TGTGCCAGCAGTTTAGTCCGGGGGCGGACCGGGGAGCTGTTTTTT.

The gene calls are TRBV7-3 and TRBJ2-7; weak D call: TRBD2 (6 bases). The germline gives CDR1 SGHTA, CDR2 FQGTGA. This CDR3 is 15 amino acids long. V shed 5 bases and J shed 4 bases, with 18 bases lying between them. The CDR3 DNA is TGTGCCAGCAGCCGCATTGGGGGAGGCAATTACGAGCAGTACTTC. Its translation: CASSRIGGGNYEQYF. Full variable domain (outside the CDR3, taken from reference TRBV7-3 and TRBJ2-7): GAGVSQTPSNKVTEKGKYVELRCDPISGHTALYWYRQSLGQGPEFLIYFQGTGAADDSGLPNDRFFAVRPEGSVSTLKIQRTERGDSAVYLCASSRIGGGNYEQYFGPGTRLTVT.

This clonotype turned up a few times. The chain uses TRBV20-1 and TRBJ2-7; D tentatively fits TRBD1 or TRBD2 (5 bases each). Germline V gene data show CDR1 as DFQATT and CDR2 as SNEGSKA (reference sequence). CDR3 size: 12 residues. Trimming removed 3 bases from V and 6 bases from J, with 12 bases in between. The CDR3 protein is CSASGATVEQYF. In DNA, the CDR3 is TGCAGTGCTAGCGGGGCCACGGTCGAGCAGTACTTC.

The chain recombines TRBV27 with TRBJ1-1, with unresolved D. V was cut by 2 bases and J by 3 bases, with 16 bases left in between. Looked up from germline, CDR1 is MNHEY and CDR2 is SMNVEV (reference sequence). The CDR3 length is 16 residues. The CDR3 sequence is CASSLGPPAGYTEAFF. In DNA form, the CDR3 reads TGTGCCAGCAGTTTAGGGCCCCCAGCCGGTTACACTGAAGCTTTCTTT.

The chain links TRBV4-1 to TRBJ2-3; 10 nucleotides align to TRBD2. The CDR3 has 15 amino acids. V dropped 4 bases and J dropped 5; count of bases not matched to a gene: 6. Germline CDR1 and CDR2: MGHRA and YSYEKL. In nucleotides, the CDR3 is TGCGCCAGCAGCCGTACTAGCGGGGAGGTAGATACGCAGTATTTT. It translates to CASSRTSGEVDTQYF.

This clonotype was counted between two and nine times. V and J are TRBV27 and TRBJ2-7; perhaps TRBD1 as D (6 bases). Germline lookup yields CDR1 MNHEY and CDR2 SMNVEV (reference sequence). Trimming shortened V by 6 bases and J by 4 bases, and 13 bases separated the two germline ends. The CDR3 is 13 amino acids. In DNA, the CDR3 is TGTGCCAGCAGCCGGGACATATCGTACGAGCAGTACTTC. Translating it yields CASSRDISYEQYF.

The V call is TRBV7-9, the J call TRBJ2-1; the match to TRBD1 covers 7 bases. This CDR3 has 15 residues. Germline CDR1 SEHNR, CDR2 FQNEAQ (reference sequence). The V gene end was trimmed by 3 bases and the J gene end by 2 bases; junction bases not matched to a gene: 4. CDR3 in amino acids: CASSFRDRAYNEQFF. The CDR3 DNA reads as TGTGCCAGCAGCTTTCGGGACAGAGCCTACAATGAGCAGTTCTTC.